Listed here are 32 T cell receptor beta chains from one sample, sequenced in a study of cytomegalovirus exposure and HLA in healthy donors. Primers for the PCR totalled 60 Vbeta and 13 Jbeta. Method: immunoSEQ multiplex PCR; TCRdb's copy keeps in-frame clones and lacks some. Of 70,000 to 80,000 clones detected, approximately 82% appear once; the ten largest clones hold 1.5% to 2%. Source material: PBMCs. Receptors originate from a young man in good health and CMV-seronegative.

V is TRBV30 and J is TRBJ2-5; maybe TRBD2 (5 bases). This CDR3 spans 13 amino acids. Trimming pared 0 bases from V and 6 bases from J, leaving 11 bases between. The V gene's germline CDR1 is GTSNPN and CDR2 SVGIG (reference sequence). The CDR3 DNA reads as TGTGCCTGGAGTGTCGGGGAAGTGAAGACCCAGTACTTC. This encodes CAWSVGEVKTQYF.

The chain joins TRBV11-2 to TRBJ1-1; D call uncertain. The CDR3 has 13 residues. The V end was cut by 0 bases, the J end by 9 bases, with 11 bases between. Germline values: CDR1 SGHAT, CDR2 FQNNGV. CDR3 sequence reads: CASSLDRGDKAFF. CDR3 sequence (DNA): TGTGCCAGCAGCTTAGATCGAGGTGATAAAGCTTTCTTT.

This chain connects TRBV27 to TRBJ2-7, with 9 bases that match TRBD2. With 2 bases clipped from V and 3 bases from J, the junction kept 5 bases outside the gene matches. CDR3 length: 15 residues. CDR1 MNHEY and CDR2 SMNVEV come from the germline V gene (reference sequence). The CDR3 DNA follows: TGTGCCAGCAGTTTAAGAGCGGGAGGCTTCTACGAGCAGTACTTC. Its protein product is CASSLRAGGFYEQYF.

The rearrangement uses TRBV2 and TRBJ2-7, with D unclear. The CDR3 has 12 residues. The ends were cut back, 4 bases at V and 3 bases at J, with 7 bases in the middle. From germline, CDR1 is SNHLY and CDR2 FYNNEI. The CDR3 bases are TGTGCCAGCAGTGCTGGCTTCTACGAGCAGTACTTC. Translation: CASSAGFYEQYF.

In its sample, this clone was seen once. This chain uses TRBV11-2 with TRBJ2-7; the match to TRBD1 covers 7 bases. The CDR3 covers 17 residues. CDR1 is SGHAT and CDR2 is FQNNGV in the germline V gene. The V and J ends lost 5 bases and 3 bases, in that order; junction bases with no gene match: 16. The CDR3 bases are TGTGCCAGCAGCCAAAGAGGGACAGCCCCCAACCTCTACGAGCAGTACTTC. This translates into CASSQRGTAPNLYEQYF. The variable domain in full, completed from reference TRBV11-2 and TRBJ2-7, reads EAGVAQSPRYKIIEKRQSVAFWCNPISGHATLYWYQQILGQGPKLLIQFQNNGVVDDSQLPKDRFSAERLKGVDSTLKIQPAKLEDSAVYLCASSQRGTAPNLYEQYFGPGTRLTVT.

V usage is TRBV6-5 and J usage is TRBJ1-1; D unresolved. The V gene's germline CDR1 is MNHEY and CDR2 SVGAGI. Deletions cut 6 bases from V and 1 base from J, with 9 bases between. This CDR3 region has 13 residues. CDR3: CASSPRWNTEAFF. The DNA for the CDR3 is TGTGCCAGCAGCCCCCGGTGGAACACTGAAGCTTTCTTT.

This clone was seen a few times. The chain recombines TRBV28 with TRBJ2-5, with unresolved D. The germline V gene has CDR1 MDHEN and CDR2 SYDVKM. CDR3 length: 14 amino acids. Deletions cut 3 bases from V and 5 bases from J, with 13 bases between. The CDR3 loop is CASSFSVRSETQYF. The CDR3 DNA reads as TGTGCCAGCAGTTTTAGTGTCAGGTCGGAGACCCAGTACTTC.

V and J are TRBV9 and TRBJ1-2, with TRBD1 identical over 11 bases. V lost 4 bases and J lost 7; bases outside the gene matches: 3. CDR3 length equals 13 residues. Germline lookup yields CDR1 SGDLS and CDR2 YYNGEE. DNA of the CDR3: TGTGCCAGCAGCAAGGGACAGGGGGGTGGCTACACCTTC. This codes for CASSKGQGGGYTF. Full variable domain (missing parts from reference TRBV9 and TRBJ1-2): DSGVTQTPKHLITATGQRVTLRCSPRSGDLSVYWYQQSLDQGLQFLIQYYNGEERAKGNILERFSAQQFPDLHSELNLSSLELGDSALYFCASSKGQGGGYTFGSGTRLTVV.

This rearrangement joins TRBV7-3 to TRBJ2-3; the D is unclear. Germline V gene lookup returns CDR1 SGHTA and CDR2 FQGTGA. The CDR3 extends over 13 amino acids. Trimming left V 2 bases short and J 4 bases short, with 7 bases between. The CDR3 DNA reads TGTGCCAGCAGCTTATCCCGAGCAGATACGCAGTATTTT. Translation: CASSLSRADTQYF.

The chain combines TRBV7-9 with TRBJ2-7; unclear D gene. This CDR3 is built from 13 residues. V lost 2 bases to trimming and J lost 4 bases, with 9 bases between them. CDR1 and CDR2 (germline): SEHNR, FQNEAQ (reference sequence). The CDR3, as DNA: TGTGCCAGCAGCTTATCACAGTCATACGAGCAGTACTTC. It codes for CASSLSQSYEQYF.

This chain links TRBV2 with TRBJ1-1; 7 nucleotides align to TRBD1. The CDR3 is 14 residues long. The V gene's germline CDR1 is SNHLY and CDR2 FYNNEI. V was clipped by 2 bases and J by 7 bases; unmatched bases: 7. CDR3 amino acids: CASSEKTGYGEAFF. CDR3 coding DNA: TGTGCCAGCAGTGAAAAGACAGGGTATGGTGAAGCTTTCTTT.

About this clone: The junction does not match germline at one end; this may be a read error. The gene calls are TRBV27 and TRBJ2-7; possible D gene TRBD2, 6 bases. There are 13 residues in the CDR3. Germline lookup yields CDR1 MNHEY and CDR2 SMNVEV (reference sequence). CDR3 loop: CASSLHGGYEQYF. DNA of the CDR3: TGCGCCAGCAGTCTACACGGGGGCTACGAGCAGTACTTC.

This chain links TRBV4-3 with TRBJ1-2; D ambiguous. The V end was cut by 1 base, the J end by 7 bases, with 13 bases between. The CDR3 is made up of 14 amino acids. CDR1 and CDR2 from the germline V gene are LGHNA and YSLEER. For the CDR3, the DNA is TGCGCCAGCAGCCAAGTTTGGCCGGAGGGTGGCTACACCTTC. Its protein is CASSQVWPEGGYTF.

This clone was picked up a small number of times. The CDR3: CASSWGGVAEAFF. CDR3 sequence (DNA): TGTGCCAGCAGCTGGGGGGGGGTGGCTGAAGCTTTCTTT. The V gene is TRBV5-5, the J gene TRBJ1-1; tentatively, D is TRBD1 (5 bases). Germline V CDR1 and CDR2: SGHKS, YYEKEE (reference sequence). The CDR3 spans 13 residues. V lost 3 bases and J 6 bases, leaving 12 bases between the germline ends.

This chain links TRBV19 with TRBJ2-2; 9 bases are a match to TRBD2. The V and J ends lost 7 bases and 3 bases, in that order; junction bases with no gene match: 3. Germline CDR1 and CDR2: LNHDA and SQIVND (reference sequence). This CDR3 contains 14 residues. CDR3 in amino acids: CASIVAGDTGELFF. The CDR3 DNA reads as TGTGCCAGTATCGTAGCGGGGGACACCGGGGAGCTGTTTTTT.

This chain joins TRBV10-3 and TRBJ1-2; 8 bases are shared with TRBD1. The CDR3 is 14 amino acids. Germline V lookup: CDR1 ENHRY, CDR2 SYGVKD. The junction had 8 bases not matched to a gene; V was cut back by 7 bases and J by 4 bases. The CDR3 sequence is CAITPDRDSYGYTF. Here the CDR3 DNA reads TGTGCCATCACTCCGGACAGGGACAGCTATGGCTACACCTTC.

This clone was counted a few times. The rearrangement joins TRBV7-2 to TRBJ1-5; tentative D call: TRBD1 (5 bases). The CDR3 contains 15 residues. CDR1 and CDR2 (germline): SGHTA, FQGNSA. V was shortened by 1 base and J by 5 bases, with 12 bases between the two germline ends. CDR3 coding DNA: TGTGCCAGCAGCTTAGTCACAGGTGTGGATCAGCCCCAGCATTTT. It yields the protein CASSLVTGVDQPQHF.

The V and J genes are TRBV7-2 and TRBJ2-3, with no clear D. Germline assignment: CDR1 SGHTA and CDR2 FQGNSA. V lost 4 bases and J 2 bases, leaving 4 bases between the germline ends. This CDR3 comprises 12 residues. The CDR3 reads CASSYYTDTQYF. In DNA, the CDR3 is TGTGCCAGCAGCTATTACACAGATACGCAGTATTTT. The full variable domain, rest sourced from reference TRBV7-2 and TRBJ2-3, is GAGVSQSPSNKVTEKGKDVELRCDPISGHTALYWYRQSLGQGLEFLIYFQGNSAPDKSGLPSDRFSAERTGGSVSTLTIQRTQQEDSAVYLCASSYYTDTQYFGPGTRLTVL.

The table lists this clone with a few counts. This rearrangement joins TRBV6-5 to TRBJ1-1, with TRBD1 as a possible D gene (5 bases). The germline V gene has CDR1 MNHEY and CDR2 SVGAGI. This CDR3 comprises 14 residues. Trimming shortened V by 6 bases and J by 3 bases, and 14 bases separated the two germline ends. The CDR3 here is CASSPRQPYTEAFF. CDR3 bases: TGTGCCAGCAGCCCGAGACAGCCTTACACTGAAGCTTTCTTT.

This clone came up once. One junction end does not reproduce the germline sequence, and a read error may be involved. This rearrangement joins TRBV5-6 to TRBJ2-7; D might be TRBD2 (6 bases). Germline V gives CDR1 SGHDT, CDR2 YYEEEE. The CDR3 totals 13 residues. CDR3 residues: CDSRRDGSYEQYF. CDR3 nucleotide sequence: TGTGACAGCAGGCGGGACGGATCCTACGAGCAGTACTTC.

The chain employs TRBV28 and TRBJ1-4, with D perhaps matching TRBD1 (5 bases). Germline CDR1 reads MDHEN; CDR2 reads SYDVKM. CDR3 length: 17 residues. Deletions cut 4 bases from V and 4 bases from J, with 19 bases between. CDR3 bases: TGTGCCAGCAGTTCCTCATGGACACCGGCGGATAATGAAAAACTGTTTTTT. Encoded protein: CASSSSWTPADNEKLFF. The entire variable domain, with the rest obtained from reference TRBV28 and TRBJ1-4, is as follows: DVKVTQSSRYLVKRTGEKVFLECVQDMDHENMFWYRQDPGLGLRLIYFSYDVKMKEKGDIPEGYSVSREKKERFSLILESASTNQTSMYLCASSSSWTPADNEKLFFGSGTQLSVL.

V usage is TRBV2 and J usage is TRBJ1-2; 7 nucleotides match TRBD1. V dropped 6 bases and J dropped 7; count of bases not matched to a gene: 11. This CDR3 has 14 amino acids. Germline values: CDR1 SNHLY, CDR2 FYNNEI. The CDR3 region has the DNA TGTGCCAGCAGGTACACTCAGGGGGGAAGTGGCTACACCTTC. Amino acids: CASRYTQGGSGYTF.

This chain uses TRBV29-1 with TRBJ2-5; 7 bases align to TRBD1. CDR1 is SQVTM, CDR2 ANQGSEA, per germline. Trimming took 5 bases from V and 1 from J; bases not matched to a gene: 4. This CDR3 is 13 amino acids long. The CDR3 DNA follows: TGCAGCGTTCAGACAGGGCTCCAAGAGACCCAGTACTTC. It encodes CSVQTGLQETQYF.

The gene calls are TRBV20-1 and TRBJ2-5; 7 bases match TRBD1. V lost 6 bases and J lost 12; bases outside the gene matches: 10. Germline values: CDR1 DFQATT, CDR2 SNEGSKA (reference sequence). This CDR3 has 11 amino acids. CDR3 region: CSAVNSGTEYF. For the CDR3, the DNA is TGCAGTGCCGTCAACTCCGGGACAGAGTACTTC.

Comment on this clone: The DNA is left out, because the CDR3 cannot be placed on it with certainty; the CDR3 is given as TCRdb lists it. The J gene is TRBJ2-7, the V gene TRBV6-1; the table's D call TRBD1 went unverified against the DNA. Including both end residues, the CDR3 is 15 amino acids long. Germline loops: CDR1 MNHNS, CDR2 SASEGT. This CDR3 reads CASSEVGTGTAIRYF.

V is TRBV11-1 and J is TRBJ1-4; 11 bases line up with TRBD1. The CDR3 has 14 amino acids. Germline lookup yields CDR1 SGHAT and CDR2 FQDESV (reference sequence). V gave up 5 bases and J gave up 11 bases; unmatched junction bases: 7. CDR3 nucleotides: TGTGCCAGCAGCGCCCGGACAGGGGGCCGCAAACTGTTTTTT. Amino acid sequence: CASSARTGGRKLFF.

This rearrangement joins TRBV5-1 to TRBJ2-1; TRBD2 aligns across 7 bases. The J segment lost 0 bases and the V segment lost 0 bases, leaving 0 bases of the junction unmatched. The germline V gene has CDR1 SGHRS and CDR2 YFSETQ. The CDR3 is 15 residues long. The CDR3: CASSLASGSYNEQFF. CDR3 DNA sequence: TGCGCCAGCAGCTTGGCTAGCGGCTCCTACAATGAGCAGTTCTTC.

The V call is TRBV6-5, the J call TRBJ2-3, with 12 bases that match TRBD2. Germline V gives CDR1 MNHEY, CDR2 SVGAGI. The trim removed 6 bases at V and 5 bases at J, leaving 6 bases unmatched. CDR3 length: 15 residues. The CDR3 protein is CASSPLAGGVDTQYF. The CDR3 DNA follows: TGTGCCAGCAGCCCCCTAGCGGGGGGGGTAGATACGCAGTATTTT.

The CDR3 loop reads CATSRSRGGGYQETQYF. Written as DNA, the CDR3 is TGTGCCACCAGCAGATCTAGAGGCGGGGGGTACCAAGAGACCCAGTACTTC. The V and J genes are TRBV15 and TRBJ2-5; 8 positions match TRBD2. CDR3 length: 17 amino acids. CDR1 LNHNV and CDR2 YYDKDF come from the germline V gene (reference sequence). With 2 bases clipped from V and 0 bases from J, the junction kept 8 bases outside the gene matches.

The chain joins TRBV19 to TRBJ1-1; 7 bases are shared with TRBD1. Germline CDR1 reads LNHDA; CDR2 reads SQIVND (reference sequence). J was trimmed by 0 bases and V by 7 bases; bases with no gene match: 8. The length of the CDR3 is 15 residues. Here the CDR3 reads CASTQDRSLNTEAFF. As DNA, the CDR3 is TGTGCCAGTACCCAGGACAGGTCCCTGAACACTGAAGCTTTCTTT. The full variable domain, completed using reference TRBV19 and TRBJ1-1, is DGGITQSPKYLFRKEGQNVTLSCEQNLNHDAMYWYRQDPGQGLRLIYYSQIVNDFQKGDIAEGYSVSREKKESFPLTVTSAQKNPTAFYLCASTQDRSLNTEAFFGQGTRLTVV.

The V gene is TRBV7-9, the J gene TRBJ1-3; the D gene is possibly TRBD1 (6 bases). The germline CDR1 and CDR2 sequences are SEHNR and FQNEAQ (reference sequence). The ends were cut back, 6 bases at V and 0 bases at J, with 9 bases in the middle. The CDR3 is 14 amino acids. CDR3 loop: CASRVTGSGNTIYF. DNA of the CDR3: TGTGCCAGCAGGGTGACAGGCTCTGGAAACACCATATATTTT. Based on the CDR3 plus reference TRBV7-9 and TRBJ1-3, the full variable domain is DTGVSQNPRHKITKRGQNVTFRCDPISEHNRLYWYRQTLGQGPEFLTYFQNEAQLEKSRLLSDRFSAERPKGSFSTLEIQRTEQGDSAMYLCASRVTGSGNTIYFGEGSWLTVV.

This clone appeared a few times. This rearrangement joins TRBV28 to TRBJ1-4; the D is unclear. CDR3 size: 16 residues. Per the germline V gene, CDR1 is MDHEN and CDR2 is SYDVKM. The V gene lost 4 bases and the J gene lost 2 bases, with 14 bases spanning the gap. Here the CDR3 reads CASSSEGLGTNEKLFF. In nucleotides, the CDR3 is TGTGCCAGCAGTTCGGAGGGCCTTGGGACTAATGAAAAACTGTTTTTT.